The rows below give T cell receptor beta chains drawn from one sample of a study of cytomegalovirus exposure and HLA in healthy donors. The method was immunoSEQ multiplex PCR; TCRdb's version includes in-frame clones alone and lacks a portion of them. The sample yields about 150,000 clones, 74% seen once. The sample was PBMCs. All receptors come from a man younger than 45 in good health and CMV-seronegative. Both conserved end residues are part of each CDR3. D genes are given only for firm matches. A clone size is listed for some rows: how often the clone was seen (once, few, many), or a class if it is expanded.

j_gene	abundance	v_gene	d_gene	CDR3aa	CDR3nt
TRBJ1-6	NA	TRBV27	TRBD1	CASSTSGTGSPLHF	TGTGCCAGCAGTACCTCCGGGACAGGGTCACCCCTCCACTTT
TRBJ2-1	few	TRBV27	TRBD2	CASTPWRRGVSEQFF	TGTGCCAGCACCCCATGGAGGCGGGGGGTCAGTGAGCAGTTCTTC
TRBJ2-5	NA	TRBV7-9	TRBD1	CASSVGTVQETQYF	TGTGCCAGCAGCGTAGGGACAGTTCAAGAGACCCAGTACTTC
TRBJ2-3	NA	TRBV28	TRBD1	CASRWTGGEGTDTQYF	TGTGCCAGCAGGTGGACAGGGGGCGAGGGAACAGATACGCAGTATTTT
TRBJ2-7	few	TRBV2	NA	CASSVRQATHEQYF	TGTGCCAGCAGTGTAAGACAGGCGACCCACGAGCAGTACTTC
TRBJ1-1	few	TRBV5-6	TRBD1	CASSYVDRGITEAFF	TGTGCCAGCAGCTACGTGGACAGGGGTATCACTGAAGCTTTCTTT
TRBJ2-3	NA	TRBV9	NA	CASSVGGSRSDTQYF	TGTGCCAGCAGCGTAGGCGGGTCCAGGTCGGATACGCAGTATTTT
TRBJ2-5	NA	TRBV5-5	TRBD1	CASSLATGKETQYF	TGTGCCAGCAGCTTGGCGACAGGGAAGGAGACCCAGTACTTC
TRBJ2-7	NA	TRBV5-1	NA	CASSSPGVSYEQYF	TGCGCCAGCAGCTCCCCAGGGGTTTCCTACGAGCAGTACTTC
TRBJ2-1	NA	TRBV19	TRBD1	CASSYRGQKFDEQFF	TGTGCCAGTAGTTACAGGGGGCAAAAATTCGATGAGCAGTTCTTC
TRBJ1-1	NA	TRBV5-8	NA	CASSLSGTLNTEAFF	TGTGCCAGCAGCTTGTCTGGGACACTGAACACTGAAGCTTTCTTT
TRBJ2-4	NA	TRBV6-1	NA	CASSVAQQGAKNIQYF	TGTGCCAGCAGTGTTGCGCAACAGGGAGCCAAAAACATTCAGTACTTC
TRBJ2-3	NA	TRBV7-9	NA	CSSSLSYHTDTQYF	TGTTCCAGCAGCTTATCCTACCACACAGATACGCAGTATTTT
TRBJ1-2	NA	TRBV9	NA	CASSVGEGRGWGYGYTF	TGTGCCAGCAGCGTAGGTGAAGGTAGGGGCTGGGGCTATGGCTACACCTTC
TRBJ1-2	few	TRBV6-5	NA	CASSSPLNYGYTF	TGTGCCAGCAGTTCCCCCCTTAACTATGGCTACACCTTC
TRBJ2-3	few	TRBV21-1	NA	CASTLKGGTETDTQYF	TGTGCCAGCACTTTAAAAGGGGGGACAGAGACAGATACGCAGTATTTT
TRBJ2-5	NA	TRBV28	NA	CASTSISATLVETQYF	TGTGCCAGTACGAGCATTTCGGCGACACTAGTAGAGACCCAGTACTTC
TRBJ2-5	NA	TRBV11-2	NA	CASSPPGFVGQETQYF	TGTGCCAGCAGCCCCCCAGGGTTCGTAGGCCAAGAGACCCAGTACTTC
TRBJ1-6	once	TRBV7-2	TRBD1	CASSLGDRANSPLHF	TGTGCCAGCAGCTTAGGGGACAGGGCAAATTCACCCCTCCACTTT
TRBJ2-7	few	TRBV28	NA	CASSLDRSGYEQYF	TGTGCCAGCAGTCTCGACAGGTCCGGGTACGAGCAGTACTTC
TRBJ2-2	NA	TRBV19	NA	CASSIVVTLSNTGELFF	TGTGCCAGTAGTATAGTGGTGACTCTTTCGAACACCGGGGAGCTGTTTTTT
TRBJ2-3	NA	TRBV1	NA	CTSSQTRQGVRDTQYF	TGCACCAGCAGCCAAACTAGACAGGGGGTTCGAGATACGCAGTATTTT